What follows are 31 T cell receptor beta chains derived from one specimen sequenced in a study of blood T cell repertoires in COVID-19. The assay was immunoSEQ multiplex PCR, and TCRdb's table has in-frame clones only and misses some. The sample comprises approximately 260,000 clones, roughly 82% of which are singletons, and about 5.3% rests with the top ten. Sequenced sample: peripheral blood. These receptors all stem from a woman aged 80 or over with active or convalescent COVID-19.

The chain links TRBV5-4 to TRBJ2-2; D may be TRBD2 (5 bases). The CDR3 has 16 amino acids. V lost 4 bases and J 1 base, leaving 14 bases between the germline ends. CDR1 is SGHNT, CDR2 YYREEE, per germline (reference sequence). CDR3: CASSAPLGRNTGELFF. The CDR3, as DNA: TGTGCCAGCAGCGCACCCCTAGGGAGGAACACCGGGGAGCTGTTTTTT.

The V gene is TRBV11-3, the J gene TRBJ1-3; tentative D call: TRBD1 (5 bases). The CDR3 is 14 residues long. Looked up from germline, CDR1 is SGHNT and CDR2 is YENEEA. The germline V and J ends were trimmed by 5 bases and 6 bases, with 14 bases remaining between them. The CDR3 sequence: CASSVGLSTNTIYF. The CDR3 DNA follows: TGTGCCAGCAGCGTGGGACTATCCACAAACACCATATATTTT.

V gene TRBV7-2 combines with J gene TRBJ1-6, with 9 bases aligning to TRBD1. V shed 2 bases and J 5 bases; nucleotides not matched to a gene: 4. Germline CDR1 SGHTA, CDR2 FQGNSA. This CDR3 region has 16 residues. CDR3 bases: TGTGCCAGCAGCTTACAGGGGACAGGGAATAATTCACCCCTCCACTTT. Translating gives CASSLQGTGNNSPLHF.

CDR3 residues: CASSEILAGGETQYF. CDR3 DNA: TGTGCCAGCAGTGAGATTTTGGCAGGGGGGGAGACCCAGTACTTC. This chain links TRBV25-1 with TRBJ2-5, with TRBD1 as a possible D gene (7 bases). V gave up 3 bases and J gave up 5 bases, with 16 bases separating them. The V gene's germline CDR1 is MGHDK and CDR2 SYGVNS. The CDR3 is 15 amino acids. The complete variable domain, with remaining parts taken from reference TRBV25-1 and TRBJ2-5, reads EADIYQTPRYLVIGTGKKITLECSQTMGHDKMYWYQQDPGMELHLIHYSYGVNSTEKGDLSSESTVSRIRTEHFPLTLESARPSHTSQYLCASSEILAGGETQYFGPGTRLLVL.

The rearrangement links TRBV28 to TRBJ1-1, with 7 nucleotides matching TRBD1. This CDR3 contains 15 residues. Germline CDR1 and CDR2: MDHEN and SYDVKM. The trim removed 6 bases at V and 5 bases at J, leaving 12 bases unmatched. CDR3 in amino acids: CASSPTGDWRTEAFF. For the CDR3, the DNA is TGTGCCAGCAGCCCTACAGGGGACTGGCGTACTGAAGCTTTCTTT.

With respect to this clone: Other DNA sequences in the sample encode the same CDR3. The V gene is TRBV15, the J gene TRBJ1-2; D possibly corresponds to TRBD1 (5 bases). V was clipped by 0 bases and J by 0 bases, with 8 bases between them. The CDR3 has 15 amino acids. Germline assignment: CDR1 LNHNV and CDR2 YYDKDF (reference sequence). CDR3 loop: CATSRDRGANYGYTF. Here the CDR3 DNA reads TGTGCCACCAGCAGAGATCGGGGGGCTAACTATGGCTACACCTTC. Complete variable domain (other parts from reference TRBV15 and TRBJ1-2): DAMVIQNPRYQVTQFGKPVTLSCSQTLNHNVMYWYQQKSSQAPKLLFHYYDKDFNNEADTPDNFQSRRPNTSFCFLDIRSPGLGDTAMYLCATSRDRGANYGYTFGSGTRLTVV.

DNA for the CDR3: TGTGCCAGCAGAGAAGCGGGAGGGCCGCAAGAGACCCAGTACTTC. Its protein is CASREAGGPQETQYF. The V call is TRBV27, the J call TRBJ2-5, with 10 bases aligning to TRBD2. J gave up 2 bases and V 6 bases, and 6 bases lay outside the gene matches. The V gene's germline CDR1 is MNHEY and CDR2 SMNVEV (reference sequence). This CDR3 comprises 15 residues.

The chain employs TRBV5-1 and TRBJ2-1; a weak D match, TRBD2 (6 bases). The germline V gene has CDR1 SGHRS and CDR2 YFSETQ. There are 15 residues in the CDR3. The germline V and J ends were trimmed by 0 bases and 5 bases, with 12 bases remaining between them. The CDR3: CASSLETSPNNEQFF. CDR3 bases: TGCGCCAGCAGCTTGGAAACTAGCCCCAACAATGAGCAGTTCTTC.

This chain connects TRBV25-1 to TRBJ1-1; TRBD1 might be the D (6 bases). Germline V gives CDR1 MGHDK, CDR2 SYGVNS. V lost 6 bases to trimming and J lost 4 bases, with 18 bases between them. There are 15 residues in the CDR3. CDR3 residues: CASSEPGQTATEAFF. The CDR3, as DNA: TGTGCCAGCAGCGAACCAGGACAGACGGCCACTGAAGCTTTCTTT. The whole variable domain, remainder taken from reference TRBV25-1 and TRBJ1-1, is EADIYQTPRYLVIGTGKKITLECSQTMGHDKMYWYQQDPGMELHLIHYSYGVNSTEKGDLSSESTVSRIRTEHFPLTLESARPSHTSQYLCASSEPGQTATEAFFGQGTRLTVV.

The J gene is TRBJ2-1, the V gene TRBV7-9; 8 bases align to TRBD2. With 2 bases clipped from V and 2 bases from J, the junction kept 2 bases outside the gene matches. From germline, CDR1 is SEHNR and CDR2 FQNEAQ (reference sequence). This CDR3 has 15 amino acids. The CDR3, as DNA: TGTGCCAGCAGCTTAATGGGACTAGCCTACAATGAGCAGTTCTTC. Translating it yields CASSLMGLAYNEQFF.

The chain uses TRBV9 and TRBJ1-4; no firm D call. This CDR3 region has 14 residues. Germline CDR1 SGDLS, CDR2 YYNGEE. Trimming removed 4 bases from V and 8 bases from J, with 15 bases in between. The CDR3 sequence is CASSSGSTGEKLFF. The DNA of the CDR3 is TGTGCCAGCAGCTCGGGATCCACGGGCGAAAAACTGTTTTTT. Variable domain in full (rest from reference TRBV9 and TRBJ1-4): DSGVTQTPKHLITATGQRVTLRCSPRSGDLSVYWYQQSLDQGLQFLIQYYNGEERAKGNILERFSAQQFPDLHSELNLSSLELGDSALYFCASSSGSTGEKLFFGSGTQLSVL.

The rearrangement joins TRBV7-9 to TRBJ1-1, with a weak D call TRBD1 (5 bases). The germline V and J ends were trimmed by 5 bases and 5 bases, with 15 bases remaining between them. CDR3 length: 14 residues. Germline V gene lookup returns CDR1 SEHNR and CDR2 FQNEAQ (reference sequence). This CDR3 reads CASSPNDRGTEAFF. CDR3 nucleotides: TGTGCCAGCAGCCCGAACGACCGGGGGACTGAAGCTTTCTTT.

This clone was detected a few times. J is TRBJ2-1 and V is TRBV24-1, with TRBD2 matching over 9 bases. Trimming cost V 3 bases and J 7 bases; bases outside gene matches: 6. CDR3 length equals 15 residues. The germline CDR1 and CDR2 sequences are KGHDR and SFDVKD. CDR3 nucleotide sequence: TGTGCCACCAGTGATGCTCTAGCGGGGAGGAATGAGCAGTTCTTC. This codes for CATSDALAGRNEQFF.

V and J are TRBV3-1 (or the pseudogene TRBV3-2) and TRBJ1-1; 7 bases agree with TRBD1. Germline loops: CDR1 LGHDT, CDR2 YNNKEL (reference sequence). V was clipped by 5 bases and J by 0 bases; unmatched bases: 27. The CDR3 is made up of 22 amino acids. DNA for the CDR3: TGTGCCAGCAGCGTGTTCATGTGGGTCGGCCGGACAGGCACTCCGATGAACACTGAAGCTTTCTTT. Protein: CASSVFMWVGRTGTPMNTEAFF.

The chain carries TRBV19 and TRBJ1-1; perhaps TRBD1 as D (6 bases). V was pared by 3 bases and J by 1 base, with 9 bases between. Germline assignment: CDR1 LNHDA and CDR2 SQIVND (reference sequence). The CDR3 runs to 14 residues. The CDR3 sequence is CASSIVRGNTEAFF. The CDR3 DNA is TGTGCCAGTAGTATTGTCAGGGGGAACACTGAAGCTTTCTTT.

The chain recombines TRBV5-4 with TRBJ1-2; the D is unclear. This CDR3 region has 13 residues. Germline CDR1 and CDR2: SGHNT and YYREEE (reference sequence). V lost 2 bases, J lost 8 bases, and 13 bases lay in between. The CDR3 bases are TGTGCCAGCAGCTTCCAGGCTGCTCTCGGCTACACCTTC. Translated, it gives CASSFQAALGYTF. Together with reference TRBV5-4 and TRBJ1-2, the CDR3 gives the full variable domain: ETGVTQSPTHLIKTRGQQVTLRCSSQSGHNTVSWYQQALGQGPQFIFQYYREEENGRGNFPPRFSGLQFPNYSSELNVNALELDDSALYLCASSFQAALGYTFGSGTRLTVV.

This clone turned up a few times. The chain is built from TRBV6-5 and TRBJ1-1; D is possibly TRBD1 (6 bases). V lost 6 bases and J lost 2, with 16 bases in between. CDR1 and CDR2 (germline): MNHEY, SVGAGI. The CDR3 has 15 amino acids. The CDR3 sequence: CASSPGHSLNTEAFF. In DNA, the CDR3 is TGTGCCAGCAGCCCGGGACACAGCCTAAACACTGAAGCTTTCTTT.

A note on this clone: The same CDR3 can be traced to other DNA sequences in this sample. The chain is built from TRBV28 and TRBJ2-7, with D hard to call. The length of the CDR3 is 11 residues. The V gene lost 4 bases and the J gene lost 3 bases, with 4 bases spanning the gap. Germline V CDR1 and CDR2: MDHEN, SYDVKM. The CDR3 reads CASSSRYEQYF. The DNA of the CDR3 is TGTGCCAGCAGTTCGCGCTACGAGCAGTACTTC.

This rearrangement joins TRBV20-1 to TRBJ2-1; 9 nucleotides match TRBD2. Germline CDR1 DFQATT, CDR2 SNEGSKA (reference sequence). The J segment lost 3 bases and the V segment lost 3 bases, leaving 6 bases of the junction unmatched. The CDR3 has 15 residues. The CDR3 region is CSASILAGRYNEQFF. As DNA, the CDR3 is TGCAGTGCTAGTATTCTAGCGGGACGCTACAATGAGCAGTTCTTC.

The CDR3 nucleotides are TGTGCCAGCGTGGGGGGGCTCTATGGCTACACCTTC. This encodes CASVGGLYGYTF. The chain combines TRBV19 with TRBJ1-2, with D maybe TRBD1 (6 bases). This CDR3 has 12 residues. Germline lookup yields CDR1 LNHDA and CDR2 SQIVND (reference sequence). Trimming took off 9 bases at V and 4 bases at J, with 12 bases between the two ends. The full variable domain, its missing parts supplied by reference TRBV19 and TRBJ1-2, is DGGITQSPKYLFRKEGQNVTLSCEQNLNHDAMYWYRQDPGQGLRLIYYSQIVNDFQKGDIAEGYSVSREKKESFPLTVTSAQKNPTAFYLCASVGGLYGYTFGSGTRLTVV.

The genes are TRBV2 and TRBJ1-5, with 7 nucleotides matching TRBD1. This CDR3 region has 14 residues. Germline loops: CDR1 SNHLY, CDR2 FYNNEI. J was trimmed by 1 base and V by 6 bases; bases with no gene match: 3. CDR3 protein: CASRTGSSNQPQHF. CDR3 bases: TGTGCCAGCAGGACAGGGTCGAGCAATCAGCCCCAGCATTTT.

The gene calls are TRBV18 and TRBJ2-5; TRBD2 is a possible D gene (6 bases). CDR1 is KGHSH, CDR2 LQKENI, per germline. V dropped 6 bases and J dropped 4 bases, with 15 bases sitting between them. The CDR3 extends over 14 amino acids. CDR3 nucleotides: TGTGCCAGCTCTTACGGGAGTTGGGGAGAGACCCAGTACTTC. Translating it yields CASSYGSWGETQYF.

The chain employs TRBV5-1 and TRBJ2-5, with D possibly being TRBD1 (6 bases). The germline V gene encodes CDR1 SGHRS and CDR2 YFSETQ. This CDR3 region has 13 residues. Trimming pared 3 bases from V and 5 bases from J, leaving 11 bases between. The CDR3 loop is CASSSQGWETQYF. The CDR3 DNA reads TGCGCCAGCAGCTCTCAGGGGTGGGAGACCCAGTACTTC.

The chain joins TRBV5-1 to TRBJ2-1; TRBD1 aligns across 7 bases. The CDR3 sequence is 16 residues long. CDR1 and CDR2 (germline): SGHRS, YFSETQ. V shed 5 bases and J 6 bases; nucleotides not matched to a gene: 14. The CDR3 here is CASSYRTGTAPNEQFF. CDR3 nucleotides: TGCGCCAGCAGTTACAGAACCGGGACAGCACCCAATGAGCAGTTCTTC.

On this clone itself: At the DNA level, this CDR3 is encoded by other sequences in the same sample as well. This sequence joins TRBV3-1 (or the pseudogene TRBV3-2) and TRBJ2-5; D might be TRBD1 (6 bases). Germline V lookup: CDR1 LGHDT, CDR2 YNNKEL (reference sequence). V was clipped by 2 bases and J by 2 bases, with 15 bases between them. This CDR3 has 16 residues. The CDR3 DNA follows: TGTGCCAGCAGCCAAAGGGGGTCTGGCGTACAAGAGACCCAGTACTTC. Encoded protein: CASSQRGSGVQETQYF.

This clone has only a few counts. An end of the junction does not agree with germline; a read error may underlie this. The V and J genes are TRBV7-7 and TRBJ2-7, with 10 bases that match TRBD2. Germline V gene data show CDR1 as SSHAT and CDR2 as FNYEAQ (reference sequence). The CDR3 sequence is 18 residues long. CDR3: CASSFGLAARTNPYEQYF. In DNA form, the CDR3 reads TGTGCTAGCAGTTTCGGACTAGCGGCTCGAACCAATCCCTACGAGCAGTACTTC.

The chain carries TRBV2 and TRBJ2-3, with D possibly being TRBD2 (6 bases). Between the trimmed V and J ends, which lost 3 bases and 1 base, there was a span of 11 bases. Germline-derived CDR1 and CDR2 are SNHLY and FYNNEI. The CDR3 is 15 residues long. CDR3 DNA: TGTGCCAGCAGTGAGGAGGGGCTACGCACAGATACGCAGTATTTT. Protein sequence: CASSEEGLRTDTQYF.

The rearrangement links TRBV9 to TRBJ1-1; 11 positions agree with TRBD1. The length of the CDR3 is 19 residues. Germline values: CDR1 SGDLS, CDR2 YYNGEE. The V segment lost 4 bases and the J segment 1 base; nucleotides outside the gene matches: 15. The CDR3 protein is CASSSPRDRGSISNTEAFF. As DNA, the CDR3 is TGTGCCAGCAGCTCCCCCCGGGACAGGGGGTCGATTTCGAACACTGAAGCTTTCTTT.

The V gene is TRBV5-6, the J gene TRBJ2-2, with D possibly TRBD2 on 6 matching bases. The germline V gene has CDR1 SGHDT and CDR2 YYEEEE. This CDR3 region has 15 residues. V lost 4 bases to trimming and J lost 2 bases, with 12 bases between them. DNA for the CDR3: TGTGCCAGCAGCCCGGGACTTACTAACACCGGGGAGCTGTTTTTT. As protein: CASSPGLTNTGELFF.

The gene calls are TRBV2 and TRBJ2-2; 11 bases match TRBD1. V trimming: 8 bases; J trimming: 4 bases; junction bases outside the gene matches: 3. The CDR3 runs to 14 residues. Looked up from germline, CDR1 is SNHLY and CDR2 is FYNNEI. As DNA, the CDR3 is TGTGCCAGCCGAGGGACAGGGGGCACCGGGGAGCTGTTTTTT. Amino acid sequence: CASRGTGGTGELFF.

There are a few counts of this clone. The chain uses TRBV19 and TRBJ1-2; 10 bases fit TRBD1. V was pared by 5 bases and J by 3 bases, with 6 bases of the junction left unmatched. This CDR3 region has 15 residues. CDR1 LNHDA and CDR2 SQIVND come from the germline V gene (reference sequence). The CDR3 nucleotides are TGTGCCAGTAGTGGATTGACAGGGGGCGACTATGGCTACACCTTC. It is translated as CASSGLTGGDYGYTF.